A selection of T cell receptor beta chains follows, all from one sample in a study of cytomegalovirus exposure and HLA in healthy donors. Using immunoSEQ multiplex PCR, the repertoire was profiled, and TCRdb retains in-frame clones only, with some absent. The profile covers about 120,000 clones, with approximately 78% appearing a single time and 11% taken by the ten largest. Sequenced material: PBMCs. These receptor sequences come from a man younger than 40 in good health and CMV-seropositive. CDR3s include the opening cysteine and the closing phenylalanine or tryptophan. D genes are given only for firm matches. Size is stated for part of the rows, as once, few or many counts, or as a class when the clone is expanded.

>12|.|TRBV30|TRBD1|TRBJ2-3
CVQTGGADTQYF
TGTGTCCAAACAGGGGGAGCAGATACGCAGTATTTT
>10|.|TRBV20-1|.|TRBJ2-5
CSPEAGTQYF
TGCAGTCCTGAGGCGGGGACCCAGTACTTC
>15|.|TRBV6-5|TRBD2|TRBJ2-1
CASRSSGSSYNEQFF
TGTGCCAGCCGGAGTAGCGGGAGCTCCTACAATGAGCAGTTCTTC
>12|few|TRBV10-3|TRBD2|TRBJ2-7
CATREAGSEQYF
TGTGCCACCAGAGAAGCGGGGTCCGAGCAGTACTTC
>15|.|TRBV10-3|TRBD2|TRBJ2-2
CATRLAGPNTGELFF
TGTGCCACCCGCCTAGCGGGTCCGAACACCGGGGAGCTGTTTTTT
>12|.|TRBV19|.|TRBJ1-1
CASRMGRAEAFF
TGTGCCAGTAGAATGGGGCGCGCTGAAGCTTTCTTT
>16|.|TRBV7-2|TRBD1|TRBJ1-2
CASSADRSLINYGYTF
TGTGCCAGCAGCGCGGACAGGTCCCTTATCAACTATGGCTACACCTTC
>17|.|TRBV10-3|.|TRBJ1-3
CAISERPADPGGNTIYF
TGTGCCATCAGTGAAAGACCAGCGGATCCAGGCGGAAACACCATATATTTT
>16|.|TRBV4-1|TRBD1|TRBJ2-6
CASSQRDRSGANVLTF
TGCGCCAGCAGCCAAAGGGACAGGTCTGGGGCCAACGTCCTGACTTTC
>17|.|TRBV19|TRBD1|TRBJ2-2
CASFPWDRGHNTGELFF
TGTGCCAGTTTTCCCTGGGACAGGGGCCACAACACCGGGGAGCTGTTTTTT
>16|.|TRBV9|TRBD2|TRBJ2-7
CASSVQAGASSYEQYF
TGTGCCAGCAGCGTTCAAGCGGGGGCGAGCTCCTACGAGCAGTACTTC
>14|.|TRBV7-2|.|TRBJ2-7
CASSAGLARSEQYF
TGTGCCAGCAGCGCGGGGCTAGCTAGATCCGAGCAGTACTTC
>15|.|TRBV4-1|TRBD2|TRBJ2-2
CASSQGLAGVAELFF
TGCGCCAGCAGCCAGGGACTAGCGGGAGTAGCGGAGCTGTTTTTT
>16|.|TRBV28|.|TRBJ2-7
CASSSPGATPNYEQYF
TGTGCCAGCAGTTCACCCGGAGCCACTCCAAACTACGAGCAGTACTTC
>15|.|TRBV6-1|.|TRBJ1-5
CASSEGRGGNQPQHF
TGTGCCAGCAGTGAAGGGCGGGGAGGTAATCAGCCCCAGCATTTT
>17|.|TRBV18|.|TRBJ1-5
CASSPFRKSGSDQPQHF
TGTGCCAGCTCACCATTCAGGAAAAGCGGTTCCGATCAGCCCCAGCATTTT
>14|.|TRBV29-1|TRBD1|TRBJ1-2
CSVGPGQETYGYTF
TGCAGCGTTGGACCAGGACAGGAAACCTATGGCTACACCTTC
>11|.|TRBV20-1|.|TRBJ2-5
CSATRGSTQYF
TGCAGTGCGACCCGCGGCTCGACCCAGTACTTC